This T cell receptor (beta chain) emerged from a study of cytomegalovirus exposure and HLA in healthy donors. V lost 5 bases, J lost 9 bases, and 7 bases stayed unmatched. The germline V gene has CDR1 MNHEY and CDR2 SMNVEV (reference sequence). The CDR3 has 13 amino acids. Vbeta (60) and Jbeta (13) primers were used in the PCR. Clones were read by immunoSEQ multiplex PCR, and TCRdb kept only the in-frame ones, dropping some. The data show 140,000 to 150,000 clones, with approximately 84% seen just once and roughly 10% held by the top ten. Study-level findings and limits: Later analysis found that TCR beta chains associated with HLA were more clonally expanded than other, equally common chains. Several top significant clusters appeared, in a later analysis, to be linked to common viral pathogens.

About this clone itself: Its antigen is not known.

The chain carries TRBV27 and TRBJ2-5; 9 nucleotides align to TRBD1. The sequenced material came from PBMCs. The sequence was obtained from a woman aged 55 to 70 in good health and CMV-seropositive. The CDR3 DNA follows: TGTGCCAGCAGTAGCGGGACAGGGAGGGCCCAGTACTTC. Amino acids: CASSSGTGRAQYF.